Below are 8 T cell receptor beta chains sequenced from a single sample in a study of cytomegalovirus exposure and HLA in healthy donors. With 60 Vbeta and 13 Jbeta primers, the PCR was carried out. This table comes from immunoSEQ multiplex PCR, and its TCRdb copy is limited to in-frame clones, with some not included. The sample includes 200,000 to 250,000 clones, 76% of them seen just once. Sequenced material: PBMCs. All receptors derive from a man aged 18-30 years in good health and CMV-seronegative.

V and J are TRBV4-2 and TRBJ2-2; 9 nucleotides align to TRBD1. J was trimmed by 4 bases and V by 4 bases; bases with no gene match: 4. This CDR3 is 15 amino acids long. Germline assignment: CDR1 LGHNA and CDR2 YNFKEQ. CDR3 nucleotides: TGTGCCAGCAGCCCGGGACAGGGTGTCACCGGGGAGCTGTTTTTT. Encoded protein: CASSPGQGVTGELFF.

This clone was detected only a few times. The chain uses TRBV25-1 and TRBJ2-2; a possible D gene is TRBD1 (5 bases). The CDR3 has 13 residues. Germline V gives CDR1 MGHDK, CDR2 SYGVNS. V lost 3 bases, J lost 6 bases, and 8 bases lay in between. CDR3 nucleotides: TGTGCCAGCAGTGAGCAGGGATCCGGGGAGCTGTTTTTT. As protein: CASSEQGSGELFF.

The rearrangement links TRBV19 to TRBJ1-1, with 9 bases that match TRBD1. CDR1 is LNHDA, CDR2 SQIVND, per germline (reference sequence). V gave up 5 bases and J gave up 1 base; unmatched junction bases: 8. The CDR3 runs to 16 residues. As DNA, the CDR3 is TGTGCCAGTAGTCCGGACAGGGGTCTTACGAACACTGAAGCTTTCTTT. This codes for CASSPDRGLTNTEAFF.

The V and J genes are TRBV11-2 and TRBJ2-1; 10 bases align to TRBD2. With V trimmed by 5 bases and J by 8 bases, 12 bases remained unmatched. The CDR3 is 16 residues long. Germline V gives CDR1 SGHAT, CDR2 FQNNGV. CDR3 sequence (DNA): TGTGCCAGCAGCCCGCTAACTAGCGGGGAAACTTATGAGCAGTTCTTC. It encodes CASSPLTSGETYEQFF. Full variable domain (rest looked up from reference TRBV11-2 and TRBJ2-1): EAGVAQSPRYKIIEKRQSVAFWCNPISGHATLYWYQQILGQGPKLLIQFQNNGVVDDSQLPKDRFSAERLKGVDSTLKIQPAKLEDSAVYLCASSPLTSGETYEQFFGPGTRLTVL.

J is TRBJ2-1 and V is TRBV6-5; 8 bases line up with TRBD1. The CDR3 length is 14 residues. In germline, CDR1 is MNHEY, CDR2 SVGAGI. Trimming at V came to 5 bases and at J to 4 bases, leaving 4 bases not matched to a gene. The CDR3 here is CASSPRDRYNEQFF. CDR3 nucleotides: TGTGCCAGCAGTCCAAGGGACAGGTACAATGAGCAGTTCTTC.

J is TRBJ2-1 and V is TRBV7-9, with 10 bases lining up with TRBD2. Per germline, CDR1 SEHNR and CDR2 FQNEAQ (reference sequence). V shed 1 base, J shed 6 bases, and the junction held 6 bases outside the gene matches. CDR3 length: 16 amino acids. CDR3 DNA sequence: TGTGCCAGCAGCTTAGTAAAGTCTAGCGGGAGCAATGAGCAGTTCTTC. Translated, it gives CASSLVKSSGSNEQFF. The whole variable domain, filled in from reference TRBV7-9 and TRBJ2-1, reads DTGVSQNPRHKITKRGQNVTFRCDPISEHNRLYWYRQTLGQGPEFLTYFQNEAQLEKSRLLSDRFSAERPKGSFSTLEIQRTEQGDSAMYLCASSLVKSSGSNEQFFGPGTRLTVL.

The V call is TRBV28, the J call TRBJ1-5, with TRBD1 matching over 9 bases. The CDR3 sequence is 16 residues long. Trimming cost V 4 bases and J 7 bases; bases outside gene matches: 11. The germline V gene has CDR1 MDHEN and CDR2 SYDVKM. The CDR3 protein is CASSSTGTGFPQPQHF. The CDR3 bases are TGTGCCAGCAGTTCTACCGGGACAGGGTTTCCGCAGCCCCAGCATTTT.

This sequence joins TRBV2 and TRBJ2-5; TRBD1 matches at 8 bases. V lost 5 bases to trimming and J lost 4 bases; unmatched junction nucleotides: 6. The CDR3 is 14 amino acids. CDR1 and CDR2 from the germline V gene are SNHLY and FYNNEI. The CDR3 coding sequence is TGTGCCAGCAGTTACCAGACAGGGGCAGAGACCCAGTACTTC. It yields the protein CASSYQTGAETQYF.